The 18 T cell receptor beta chains below come from one sample, sequenced in a study of shared clonotypes between healthy human individuals. Measured with immunoSEQ multiplex PCR; TCRdb has only the in-frame clones, and not every one. The table has roughly 2,500,000 clones, over 85% seen once. The sequencing sample was made of naive CD4+ T cells from PBMCs. Sample subset: CD45RA+ positively selected. The origin of the receptors is a man between 18 and 35 years old in good health. Some clones in this sample may be carry-over from other donors' samples.

The J gene is TRBJ2-5, the V gene TRBV5-1; a weak D match, TRBD2 (6 bases). Germline V CDR1 and CDR2: SGHRS, YFSETQ. The ends were cut back, 1 base at V and 5 bases at J, with 15 bases in the middle. The CDR3 consists of 15 residues. Here the CDR3 reads CASSLIPGATETQYF. CDR3 nucleotides: TGCGCCAGCAGCTTGATCCCGGGAGCAACGGAGACCCAGTACTTC.

V and J are TRBV2 and TRBJ2-3; 7 bases line up with TRBD2. J lost 2 bases, V lost 7 bases, and 3 bases had no gene match. Germline V gene sequence: CDR1 SNHLY, CDR2 FYNNEI. This CDR3 comprises 13 residues. The CDR3 is CASKAGVTDTQYF. CDR3 DNA sequence: TGTGCCAGCAAGGCGGGAGTCACAGATACGCAGTATTTT.

The rearrangement joins TRBV5-1 to TRBJ2-7; TRBD1 matches 8 bases. Germline V CDR1 and CDR2: SGHRS, YFSETQ. J lost 9 bases, V lost 3 bases, and 14 bases had no gene match. The CDR3 covers 15 residues. CDR3: CASSSLGGQGVLQYF. In nucleotides, the CDR3 is TGCGCCAGCAGCTCGCTCGGCGGACAGGGTGTTTTGCAGTACTTC.

The chain links TRBV2 to TRBJ2-2; D not certain. The CDR3 extends over 15 amino acids. CDR1 is SNHLY, CDR2 FYNNEI, per germline. The V gene lost 7 bases and the J gene lost 1 base, with 13 bases spanning the gap. The DNA of the CDR3 is TGTGCCAGCATTATGCTCGGGCTGAACACCGGGGAGCTGTTTTTT. The encoded protein is CASIMLGLNTGELFF.

V and J are TRBV5-1 and TRBJ2-1; TRBD2 might be the D (6 bases). CDR1 is SGHRS, CDR2 YFSETQ, per germline. This CDR3 comprises 15 residues. Trimming took off 0 bases at V and 9 bases at J, with 16 bases between the two ends. CDR3 region: CASSLGLADPSEQFF. As DNA, the CDR3 is TGCGCCAGCAGCTTGGGGTTAGCGGACCCAAGTGAGCAGTTCTTC.

The gene calls are TRBV30 and TRBJ2-1, with 9 nucleotides matching TRBD2. This CDR3 is built from 15 residues. V shed 4 bases and J 4 bases; nucleotides not matched to a gene: 8. Looked up from germline, CDR1 is GTSNPN and CDR2 is SVGIG (reference sequence). CDR3 DNA: TGTGCCTGGATCCCCGGCGGGAGGGATTACAATGAGCAGTTCTTC. Its translation is CAWIPGGRDYNEQFF.

The rearrangement joins TRBV28 to TRBJ2-5, with TRBD1 as a possible D gene (6 bases). TRBJ2-7 matches the DNA end more closely, so the J call is doubtful. The V gene's germline CDR1 is MDHEN and CDR2 SYDVKM. The CDR3 has 13 amino acids. The CDR3 loop is CASSWGHRYEQYF. In nucleotides, the CDR3 is TGTGCCAGCAGTTGGGGACATCGCTACGAGCAGTACTTC.

The V gene is TRBV5-4, the J gene TRBJ2-7; the D gene could be TRBD1 or TRBD2 (5 bases each). Germline V gene lookup returns CDR1 SGHNT and CDR2 YYREEE (reference sequence). The CDR3 runs to 14 residues. Trimming left V 3 bases short and J 0 bases short, with 10 bases between. The CDR3 DNA reads TGTGCCAGCAGCTCGGGACCCGACTCCTACGAGCAGTACTTC. Residues: CASSSGPDSYEQYF. Using reference TRBV5-4 and TRBJ2-7 for the parts outside the CDR3, the full variable domain is ETGVTQSPTHLIKTRGQQVTLRCSSQSGHNTVSWYQQALGQGPQFIFQYYREEENGRGNFPPRFSGLQFPNYSSELNVNALELDDSALYLCASSSGPDSYEQYFGPGTRLTVT.

The V call is TRBV28, the J call TRBJ1-2; D is unclear. V was shortened by 1 base and J by 8 bases, with 8 bases between the two germline ends. The CDR3 covers 12 residues. CDR1 and CDR2 (germline): MDHEN, SYDVKM. The CDR3 nucleotides are TGTGCCAGCAGTTTATCAGGATGGGGCTACACCTTC. It codes for CASSLSGWGYTF.

V is TRBV7-9 and J is TRBJ1-2; a possible D gene is TRBD1 (6 bases). Germline V gives CDR1 SEHNR, CDR2 FQNEAQ (reference sequence). Trimming took 0 bases from V and 8 from J, leaving 16 bases between them. The CDR3 loop spans 15 amino acids. In DNA, the CDR3 is TGTGCCAGCAGCTTAGCGGGGGCCAGGTTAGGCGGCTACACCTTC. Its translation: CASSLAGARLGGYTF.

The chain employs TRBV4-1 and TRBJ1-3; no clear D gene. This CDR3 has 19 residues. Germline V lookup: CDR1 MGHRA, CDR2 YSYEKL. V lost 4 bases and J 0 bases, leaving 22 bases between the germline ends. The CDR3 DNA follows: TGCGCCAGCAGCCTGCCGAGTGCCGATACTACGAGCTCTGGAAACACCATATATTTT. Protein product: CASSLPSADTTSSGNTIYF.

This rearrangement joins TRBV6-6 to TRBJ2-7, with 10 positions matching TRBD1. Germline V lookup: CDR1 MNHNY, CDR2 SVGAGI (reference sequence). The ends lost 5 bases at V and 9 bases at J; junction bases unmatched: 13. The CDR3 covers 15 residues. The CDR3 DNA reads as TGTGCCAGCAGTCACCCCGGGACAGGGGATCGCCCGCAGTACTTC. Encoded protein: CASSHPGTGDRPQYF.

This chain joins TRBV4-3 and TRBJ2-7; 7 bases map to TRBD2. The CDR3 has 17 amino acids. Germline CDR1 and CDR2: LGHNA and YSLEER. Unmatched junction bases numbered 12, after V lost 4 bases and J lost 0 bases. CDR3 nucleotide sequence: TGCGCCAGCAGCCCCTCTTTTCTAGCGGACCCCTCCTACGAGCAGTACTTC. It translates to CASSPSFLADPSYEQYF.

This sequence joins TRBV21-1 and TRBJ2-7. TRBV21-1 is a pseudogene locus. This CDR3 is 17 amino acids long. The CDR3 region is CASSKARKPGASYEQYF. The CDR3 region has the DNA TGTGCCAGCAGCAAAGCCCGCAAACCCGGGGCATCCTACGAGCAGTACTTC.

The V and J genes are TRBV28 and TRBJ2-7, with unresolved D. V was shortened by 2 bases and J by 2 bases, with 10 bases between the two germline ends. CDR1 and CDR2 (germline): MDHEN, SYDVKM. The CDR3 length is 14 residues. CDR3 region: CASSLGGVAYEQYF. CDR3 in DNA: TGTGCCAGCAGTTTAGGTGGAGTTGCCTACGAGCAGTACTTC.

This clone showed up just once. The chain recombines TRBV28 with TRBJ1-4; D not resolved. The V end was cut by 3 bases, the J end by 12 bases, with 8 bases between. The V gene's germline CDR1 is MDHEN and CDR2 SYDVKM. There are 11 residues in the CDR3. The CDR3 nucleotides are TGTGCCAGCAGTTTCGCGGATGAACTGTTTTTT. Translation gives CASSFADELFF. Supplemented by reference TRBV28 and TRBJ1-4, the full variable domain reads DVKVTQSSRYLVKRTGEKVFLECVQDMDHENMFWYRQDPGLGLRLIYFSYDVKMKEKGDIPEGYSVSREKKERFSLILESASTNQTSMYLCASSFADELFFGSGTQLSVL.

The J gene is TRBJ1-4, the V gene TRBV30; D is unresolved. CDR3 length: 12 residues. V gave up 2 bases and J gave up 8 bases, with 9 bases separating them. Per germline, CDR1 GTSNPN and CDR2 SVGIG (reference sequence). As DNA, the CDR3 is TGTGCCTGGAGTCCGGAGATGGAAAAACTGTTTTTT. It codes for CAWSPEMEKLFF.

The rearrangement uses TRBV28 and TRBJ1-5, with 7 positions matching TRBD1. V was pared by 1 base and J by 4 bases, with 4 bases of the junction left unmatched. The CDR3 has 15 amino acids. The V gene's germline CDR1 is MDHEN and CDR2 SYDVKM. The CDR3 region has the DNA TGTGCCAGCAGTTTATACAGGGGTGAGAATCAGCCCCAGCATTTT. Encoded protein: CASSLYRGENQPQHF.